This T cell receptor (beta chain) is from a study of identical twins. Findings of the study overall: For out-of-frame alpha sequences shared by twins, low generation probability was in excess.

TCRdb ran MiXCR on the 5' RACE reads and lists one entry per CDR3 protein. This sample has around 160,000 distinct CDR3 sequences, with under 4.5% found just once. Every donor was a healthy Caucasian. This CDR3 spans 17 amino acids. V was shortened by 5 bases and J by 3 bases, with 17 bases between the two germline ends. Per germline, CDR1 SGHTA and CDR2 FQGNSA. In this sample, this clonotype turned up a few times. Its matching antigen is unknown. The chain uses TRBV7-2 and TRBJ2-6; D may match TRBD1 or TRBD2 (6 bases each). The TCR was taken from a young man in good health. Sequencing input: memory T cells sorted from blood. The CDR3 loop is CASSGGRGGYGANVLTF. The CDR3 DNA is TGTGCCAGCAGCGGGGGCAGAGGGGGGTATGGGGCCAACGTCCTGACTTTC.